These T cell receptor beta chains were read from a single sample in a study of blood T cell repertoires in COVID-19. The protocol was immunoSEQ multiplex PCR, while the TCRdb copy is restricted to in-frame clones and leaves out a portion. This table has 210,000 or so clones, around four fifths appearing once. What was sequenced was peripheral blood. The receptors here all came from a human donor in a cohort sampled during active COVID-19. Both conserved end residues are part of each CDR3. The D gene is left open where the match is weak. Expanded clones get a size class; other rows say once, few or many, or leave the size out.

CDR3 length: 17
clone size: .
J gene: TRBJ2-6
V gene: TRBV19
D gene: .
CDR3 DNA: TGTGCCAGTAGTCCCAGCCCGACAGGTTTTGGGGCCAACGTCCTGACTTTC
CDR3 protein: CASSPSPTGFGANVLTF

CDR3 length: 17
clone size: .
J gene: TRBJ2-2
V gene: TRBV5-1
D gene: TRBD1
CDR3 DNA: TGCGCCAGCAGCTACGCTCTCGGGACAGGACCTACAGGGGAGCTGTTTTTT
CDR3 protein: CASSYALGTGPTGELFF

CDR3 length: 13
clone size: .
J gene: TRBJ1-3
V gene: TRBV19
D gene: .
CDR3 DNA: TGTGCCACTGAGGGTAGCGCTGGAAACACCATATATTTT
CDR3 protein: CATEGSAGNTIYF

CDR3 length: 15
clone size: .
J gene: TRBJ1-3
V gene: TRBV19
D gene: TRBD1
CDR3 DNA: TGTGCCAGTAGCCGACAGGGGAAGACTGGAAACACCATATATTTT
CDR3 protein: CASSRQGKTGNTIYF

CDR3 length: 14
clone size: .
J gene: TRBJ2-4
V gene: TRBV7-8
D gene: .
CDR3 DNA: TGTGCCAGCAGCCCCAACCAGGGGTTCGGCATTCAGTACTTC
CDR3 protein: CASSPNQGFGIQYF

CDR3 length: 14
clone size: .
J gene: TRBJ1-3
V gene: TRBV30
D gene: .
CDR3 DNA: TGTGCCTGGAACAAGAGGGAAGCTGGAAACACCATATATTTT
CDR3 protein: CAWNKREAGNTIYF

CDR3 length: 13
clone size: few
J gene: TRBJ1-6
V gene: TRBV7-9
D gene: TRBD1
CDR3 DNA: TGTGCCAGCAGCACAGGGGGCTACTCACCCCTCCACTTT
CDR3 protein: CASSTGGYSPLHF

CDR3 length: 18
clone size: .
J gene: TRBJ1-3
V gene: TRBV3-1/TRBV3-2
D gene: .
CDR3 DNA: TGTGCCAGCAGCCAAGAGCACCGTAGGGGGGGGTTAAGAAACACCATATATTTT
CDR3 protein: CASSQEHRRGGLRNTIYF

CDR3 length: 18
clone size: .
J gene: TRBJ1-1
V gene: TRBV5-1
D gene: .
CDR3 DNA: TGCGCCAGCAGCCCTAGGCGGGAGGAGTTCGGTTGGAACACTGAAGCTTTCTTT
CDR3 protein: CASSPRREEFGWNTEAFF

CDR3 length: 16
clone size: .
J gene: TRBJ1-3
V gene: TRBV18
D gene: TRBD1
CDR3 DNA: TGTGCCAGCTCACCAACAGGGGGCGAGTCTGGAAACACCATATATTTT
CDR3 protein: CASSPTGGESGNTIYF

CDR3 length: 17
clone size: many
J gene: TRBJ2-6
V gene: TRBV5-1
D gene: TRBD1
CDR3 DNA: TGCGCCAGCAGCCCGGGACAGCCATTCTCTGGGGCCAACGTCCTGACTTTC
CDR3 protein: CASSPGQPFSGANVLTF

CDR3 length: 12
clone size: .
J gene: TRBJ1-1
V gene: TRBV3-1/TRBV3-2
D gene: TRBD1
CDR3 DNA: TGTGGGTCCGGGACAGGGTTTACTGAAGCTTTCTTT
CDR3 protein: CGSGTGFTEAFF

CDR3 length: 13
clone size: few
J gene: TRBJ2-7
V gene: TRBV10-3
D gene: .
CDR3 DNA: TGTGCCGTGCAAACTGTTAGAGGTCACGAGCAGTACTTC
CDR3 protein: CAVQTVRGHEQYF

CDR3 length: 16
clone size: many
J gene: TRBJ1-3
V gene: TRBV4-1
D gene: TRBD1
CDR3 DNA: TGCGCCAGCAGCCAAGGAGCCGGGACAGCAGGAAACACCATATATTTT
CDR3 protein: CASSQGAGTAGNTIYF

CDR3 length: 14
clone size: .
J gene: TRBJ1-1
V gene: TRBV25-1
D gene: .
CDR3 DNA: TGTGCCAGCAGTAAGACCGGGGGGAACACTGAAGCTTTCTTT
CDR3 protein: CASSKTGGNTEAFF

CDR3 length: 15
clone size: .
J gene: TRBJ1-5
V gene: TRBV5-1
D gene: TRBD1
CDR3 DNA: TGCGCCAGCAGCTTGCAGGGGGCGGGTGGTCAGCCCCAGCATTTT
CDR3 protein: CASSLQGAGGQPQHF

CDR3 length: 13
clone size: .
J gene: TRBJ1-2
V gene: TRBV29-1
D gene: .
CDR3 DNA: TGCAGCGTTTCCCAGGGAGGGAACTATGGCTACACCTTC
CDR3 protein: CSVSQGGNYGYTF

CDR3 length: 14
clone size: once
J gene: TRBJ2-1
V gene: TRBV7-2
D gene: TRBD2
CDR3 DNA: TGTGCCAGCAGCTTATGGGGACTAGCAAATGAGCAGTTCTTC
CDR3 protein: CASSLWGLANEQFF

CDR3 length: 15
clone size: .
J gene: TRBJ2-1
V gene: TRBV9
D gene: TRBD2
CDR3 DNA: TGTGCCAGCAGCACTAGCGGGAGCTCCTACAATGAGCAGTTCTTC
CDR3 protein: CASSTSGSSYNEQFF

CDR3 length: 16
clone size: once
J gene: TRBJ2-7
V gene: TRBV15
D gene: .
CDR3 DNA: TGTGCCACCAGCAGAGATAAGGGGTATAAGTTCCACGAGCAGTACTTC
CDR3 protein: CATSRDKGYKFHEQYF

CDR3 length: 14
clone size: few
J gene: TRBJ1-5
V gene: TRBV3-1/TRBV3-2
D gene: .
CDR3 DNA: TGTGCCAGCAGCCAAGCCCCATTCAATCAGCCCCAGCATTTT
CDR3 protein: CASSQAPFNQPQHF

CDR3 length: 16
clone size: .
J gene: TRBJ1-3
V gene: TRBV6-1
D gene: .
CDR3 DNA: TGTGCCAGCAGTGAAAGGCGGGAAGGCTCTGGAAACACCATATATTTT
CDR3 protein: CASSERREGSGNTIYF

CDR3 length: 15
clone size: .
J gene: TRBJ2-3
V gene: TRBV27
D gene: TRBD2
CDR3 DNA: TGTGCCAGCAGTAACGGACTAGCGGGATTAGATACGCAGTATTTT
CDR3 protein: CASSNGLAGLDTQYF

CDR3 length: 18
clone size: once
J gene: TRBJ2-6
V gene: TRBV10-1
D gene: .
CDR3 DNA: TGCGCCAGCAGTAAGCGGACAGAAATTCACTCTGGGGCCAACGTCCTGACTTTC
CDR3 protein: CASSKRTEIHSGANVLTF

CDR3 length: 15
clone size: once
J gene: TRBJ1-3
V gene: TRBV7-9
D gene: .
CDR3 DNA: TGTGCCAGCAGCCCTGCAGAGAGAGGTGGAAACACCATATATTTT
CDR3 protein: CASSPAERGGNTIYF

CDR3 length: 15
clone size: few
J gene: TRBJ2-1
V gene: TRBV7-9
D gene: .
CDR3 DNA: TGTGCCAGCAGCTTATGGGAGAGCTCCTACAATGAGCAGTTCTTC
CDR3 protein: CASSLWESSYNEQFF

CDR3 length: 12
clone size: few
J gene: TRBJ1-2
V gene: TRBV6-5
D gene: .
CDR3 DNA: TGTGCCAGCAGTCAGGGGCGGGGGCGATACACCTTC
CDR3 protein: CASSQGRGRYTF

CDR3 length: 14
clone size: .
J gene: TRBJ2-3
V gene: TRBV29-1
D gene: TRBD2
CDR3 DNA: TGCAGCGCCCGGACTAGCGGGAACACAGATACGCAGTATTTT
CDR3 protein: CSARTSGNTDTQYF

CDR3 length: 11
clone size: .
J gene: TRBJ2-7
V gene: TRBV6-6
D gene: .
CDR3 DNA: TGTGCCTGTTCGGGGTCCTACGAGCAGTACTTC
CDR3 protein: CACSGSYEQYF

CDR3 length: 14
clone size: .
J gene: TRBJ2-7
V gene: TRBV18
D gene: TRBD1
CDR3 DNA: TGTGCCAGCTCACTGCAGGGGGCAGCCTACGAGCAGTACTTC
CDR3 protein: CASSLQGAAYEQYF

CDR3 length: 15
clone size: .
J gene: TRBJ1-5
V gene: TRBV28
D gene: .
CDR3 DNA: TGTGCCAGCACCCTGAAAGGGGGGGGGAATCAGCCCCAGCATTTT
CDR3 protein: CASTLKGGGNQPQHF

CDR3 length: 15
clone size: .
J gene: TRBJ1-3
V gene: TRBV2
D gene: TRBD1
CDR3 DNA: TGTGCCAGCACCGGGACAGGGTATGCGGGAAACACCATATATTTT
CDR3 protein: CASTGTGYAGNTIYF

CDR3 length: 13
clone size: .
J gene: TRBJ1-2
V gene: TRBV7-9
D gene: .
CDR3 DNA: TGTGCCAGCAGCTTTTCGGGAGCTGGTGGCTACACCTTC
CDR3 protein: CASSFSGAGGYTF

CDR3 length: 13
clone size: .
J gene: TRBJ1-2
V gene: TRBV6-4
D gene: .
CDR3 DNA: TGTGCCAGCACTCCTGCCTCAGATCACGGCTACACCTTC
CDR3 protein: CASTPASDHGYTF

CDR3 length: 17
clone size: .
J gene: TRBJ2-3
V gene: TRBV20-1
D gene: TRBD2
CDR3 DNA: TGCAGTGCTAGTGTCCAGCGGGAGGGCCTTGGTACAGATACGCAGTATTTT
CDR3 protein: CSASVQREGLGTDTQYF

CDR3 length: 14
clone size: .
J gene: TRBJ2-7
V gene: TRBV5-1
D gene: TRBD1
CDR3 DNA: TGCGCCAGCAGACAAACAGGGGGCACCTACGAGCAGTACTTC
CDR3 protein: CASRQTGGTYEQYF

CDR3 length: 16
clone size: .
J gene: TRBJ2-2
V gene: TRBV5-1
D gene: TRBD1
CDR3 DNA: TGCGCCAGCAGCCCGGACGGGACAGCTAACACCGGGGAGCTGTTTTTT
CDR3 protein: CASSPDGTANTGELFF

CDR3 length: 16
clone size: .
J gene: TRBJ2-5
V gene: TRBV24-1
D gene: .
CDR3 DNA: TGTGCCACCAGTGGGGGAGGAAGGGACGTTGGTGAGACCCAGTACTTC
CDR3 protein: CATSGGGRDVGETQYF

CDR3 length: 14
clone size: .
J gene: TRBJ2-3
V gene: TRBV5-1
D gene: .
CDR3 DNA: TGCGCCAGCAGCCCCCAGGACAGAGCAGATACGCAGTATTTT
CDR3 protein: CASSPQDRADTQYF

CDR3 length: 16
clone size: .
J gene: TRBJ2-1
V gene: TRBV25-1
D gene: .
CDR3 DNA: TGTGCCAGCAGTGACCCCAGGGGAGGGTTAGACAATGAGCAGTTCTTC
CDR3 protein: CASSDPRGGLDNEQFF

CDR3 length: 17
clone size: .
J gene: TRBJ2-2
V gene: TRBV11-2
D gene: TRBD1
CDR3 DNA: TGTGCCAGCAGCTTAGGTGGGACAGGGGGATGGACCGGGGAGCTGTTTTTT
CDR3 protein: CASSLGGTGGWTGELFF

CDR3 length: 15
clone size: .
J gene: TRBJ2-5
V gene: TRBV15
D gene: .
CDR3 DNA: TGTGCCACCAGCAGAGAGGCCGACAGCCAAGAGACCCAGTACTTC
CDR3 protein: CATSREADSQETQYF

CDR3 length: 17
clone size: .
J gene: TRBJ1-4
V gene: TRBV28
D gene: .
CDR3 DNA: TGTGCCAGCAGTTGGCACTCCGGAGGCCACTGGCGTGAAAAACTGTTTTTT
CDR3 protein: CASSWHSGGHWREKLFF

CDR3 length: 17
clone size: once
J gene: TRBJ2-5
V gene: TRBV11-2
D gene: TRBD1
CDR3 DNA: TGTGCCAGCAGCTTAGGGAGTGGGGACAGGGTGTCTGTCACCCAGTACTTC
CDR3 protein: CASSLGSGDRVSVTQYF

CDR3 length: 15
clone size: .
J gene: TRBJ2-7
V gene: TRBV9
D gene: TRBD1
CDR3 DNA: TGTGCCAGCAGCGCCTCCGGGACAGGGCCCTACGAGCAGTACTTC
CDR3 protein: CASSASGTGPYEQYF

CDR3 length: 13
clone size: .
J gene: TRBJ2-2
V gene: TRBV11-3
D gene: TRBD1
CDR3 DNA: TGTGCCAGCAGCACGGACAGGGCCGGGGAGCTGTTTTTT
CDR3 protein: CASSTDRAGELFF

CDR3 length: 18
clone size: .
J gene: TRBJ2-1
V gene: TRBV19
D gene: TRBD1
CDR3 DNA: TGTGCCAGTAGTATAGTCGAGCCGTTCGGCAGGGGGTTCAATGAGCAGTTCTTC
CDR3 protein: CASSIVEPFGRGFNEQFF

CDR3 length: 14
clone size: .
J gene: TRBJ1-6
V gene: TRBV9
D gene: .
CDR3 DNA: TGTGCCAGCAGCGTAGCAGTGGCTAATTCACCCCTCCACTTT
CDR3 protein: CASSVAVANSPLHF

CDR3 length: 12
clone size: once
J gene: TRBJ2-2
V gene: TRBV6-4
D gene: .
CDR3 DNA: TGTGCCAGCAGTGATGAGACCGGGGAGCTGTTTTTT
CDR3 protein: CASSDETGELFF

CDR3 length: 15
clone size: .
J gene: TRBJ2-2
V gene: TRBV18
D gene: .
CDR3 DNA: TGTGCCAGCTCACCCAGGCCCCAGTACACCGGGGAGCTGTTTTTT
CDR3 protein: CASSPRPQYTGELFF

CDR3 length: 16
clone size: .
J gene: TRBJ1-6
V gene: TRBV14
D gene: .
CDR3 DNA: TGTGCCAGCAGCCAAGATTTGGTCAGCGGGATATCACCCCTCCACTTT
CDR3 protein: CASSQDLVSGISPLHF

CDR3 length: 16
clone size: .
J gene: TRBJ2-2
V gene: TRBV6-5
D gene: .
CDR3 DNA: TGTGCCAGCAGTTACTCGACTCCCGGGACAACCGGGGAGCTGTTTTTT
CDR3 protein: CASSYSTPGTTGELFF

CDR3 length: 13
clone size: .
J gene: TRBJ2-1
V gene: TRBV11-2
D gene: .
CDR3 DNA: TGTGCCAGCAGCCCTCAGGGGATGCGGGAGCAGTTCTTC
CDR3 protein: CASSPQGMREQFF

CDR3 length: 14
clone size: .
J gene: TRBJ1-5
V gene: TRBV23-1
D gene: .
CDR3 DNA: TGCGCCAGCGTTGGAAAGGGGGTAACTCAGCCCCAGCATTTT
CDR3 protein: CASVGKGVTQPQHF